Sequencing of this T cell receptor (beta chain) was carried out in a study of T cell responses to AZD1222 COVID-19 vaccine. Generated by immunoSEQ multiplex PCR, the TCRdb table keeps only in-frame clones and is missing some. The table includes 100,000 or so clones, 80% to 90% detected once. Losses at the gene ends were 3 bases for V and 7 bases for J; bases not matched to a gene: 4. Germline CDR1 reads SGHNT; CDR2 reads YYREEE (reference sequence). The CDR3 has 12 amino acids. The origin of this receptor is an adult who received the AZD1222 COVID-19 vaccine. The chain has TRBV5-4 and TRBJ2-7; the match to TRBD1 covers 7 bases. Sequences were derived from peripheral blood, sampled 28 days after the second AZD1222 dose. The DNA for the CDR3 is TGTGCCAGCAGCTCGACAGGGCTTGAGCAGTACTTC. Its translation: CASSSTGLEQYF.